The 13 T cell receptor beta chains below all came from one sample that was sequenced in a study of shared clonotypes between healthy human individuals. The method was immunoSEQ multiplex PCR; TCRdb's version includes in-frame clones alone and lacks a portion of them. The table has under 2,500,000 clones, about 94% seen once. Sequences were obtained from naive CD4+ T cells sorted from blood. The subset was: CD45RA+ positively selected. Source of these receptors: a man in his late teens or twenties in good health.

The gene calls are TRBV5-4 and TRBJ1-4; 8 positions match TRBD1. Germline V gives CDR1 SGHNT, CDR2 YYREEE (reference sequence). The CDR3 length is 14 residues. V dropped 4 bases and J dropped 8; count of bases not matched to a gene: 7. The chain's CDR3 is CASSPDRVGEKLFF. The CDR3, as DNA: TGTGCCAGCAGCCCGGACAGGGTCGGGGAAAAACTGTTTTTT.

There are a few counts of this clone. V gene TRBV5-1 combines with J gene TRBJ1-6; D remains ambiguous. The CDR3 is 13 residues long. The germline CDR1 and CDR2 sequences are SGHRS and YFSETQ. Trimming stripped 5 bases from V and 7 bases from J, with 10 bases between. CDR3 nucleotide sequence: TGCGCCAGCAGTCCCGGACTGAATTCACCCCTCCACTTT. Residues: CASSPGLNSPLHF.

The chain recombines TRBV2 with TRBJ2-7; perhaps D is TRBD1 or TRBD2 (5 bases each). The CDR3 runs 13 residues. The V end lost 6 bases, the J end lost 7 bases, and 16 bases lay between the germline ends. Germline CDR1 SNHLY, CDR2 FYNNEI. The CDR3 coding sequence is TGTGCCAGCAGCCCCCCCGGGGCGAATGAGCAGTACTTC. Translated, it gives CASSPPGANEQYF.

This chain joins TRBV28 and TRBJ1-1, with 10 bases identical to TRBD1. The germline gives CDR1 MDHEN, CDR2 SYDVKM. Trimming cost V 5 bases and J 6 bases; bases outside gene matches: 9. The CDR3 loop spans 15 amino acids. The CDR3 loop is CASSPAGTGVPEAFF. The CDR3 DNA sequence: TGTGCCAGCAGTCCCGCAGGGACAGGGGTCCCTGAAGCTTTCTTT.

This chain connects TRBV11-2 to TRBJ1-2; 8 bases are shared with TRBD1. In germline, CDR1 is SGHAT, CDR2 FQNNGV. This CDR3 region has 13 residues. V shed 5 bases and J 4 bases; nucleotides not matched to a gene: 3. CDR3 coding DNA: TGTGCCAGCAGCCCGGACAGGGTCTATGGCTACACCTTC. Translating it yields CASSPDRVYGYTF.

The rearrangement links TRBV30 to TRBJ2-7; the match to TRBD1 covers 10 bases. Germline V gives CDR1 GTSNPN, CDR2 SVGIG (reference sequence). This CDR3 comprises 15 residues. The junction had 5 bases not matched to a gene; V was cut back by 1 base and J by 2 bases. The CDR3 region is CAWSDRGTGAYEQYF. Written as DNA, the CDR3 is TGTGCCTGGAGTGATCGGGGGACAGGGGCCTACGAGCAGTACTTC.

The chain is built from TRBV5-6 and TRBJ1-2; no firm D call. Trimming pared 1 base from V and 7 bases from J, leaving 14 bases between. Germline V gives CDR1 SGHDT, CDR2 YYEEEE. This CDR3 spans 14 amino acids. The CDR3 DNA is TGTGCCAGCAGCTTGAAACCCGGGGTCGGTGGCTACACCTTC. This encodes CASSLKPGVGGYTF.

A note on this clone: Additional DNA sequences in this sample encode the identical CDR3. The J gene is TRBJ1-5, the V gene TRBV6-6, with 7 bases fitting TRBD1. The CDR3 loop spans 16 amino acids. After removal of 2 bases from V and 0 bases from J, the junction contained 4 bases not matched to a gene. Germline loops: CDR1 MNHNY, CDR2 SVGAGI (reference sequence). CDR3 sequence reads: CASSYLGQYSNQPQHF. In nucleotides, the CDR3 is TGTGCCAGCAGTTACCTGGGACAGTATAGCAATCAGCCCCAGCATTTT.

The chain employs TRBV19 and TRBJ2-7; 12 bases match TRBD2. CDR1 is LNHDA, CDR2 SQIVND, per germline (reference sequence). The V and J ends lost 4 bases and 2 bases, in that order; junction bases with no gene match: 3. The CDR3 contains 15 residues. CDR3 residues: CASSSGLAGPYEQYF. In DNA, the CDR3 is TGTGCCAGTAGTAGCGGACTAGCGGGGCCCTACGAGCAGTACTTC.

J is TRBJ2-7 and V is TRBV5-1; TRBD2 matches 8 bases. Per the germline V gene, CDR1 is SGHRS and CDR2 is YFSETQ. The trim removed 1 base at V and 6 bases at J, leaving 9 bases unmatched. The CDR3 is made up of 15 amino acids. The CDR3 is CASSLITGTSGEQYF. DNA of the CDR3: TGCGCCAGCAGCTTGATAACCGGGACTAGTGGCGAGCAGTACTTC. Together with reference TRBV5-1 and TRBJ2-7, the CDR3 gives the full variable domain: KAGVTQTPRYLIKTRGQQVTLSCSPISGHRSVSWYQQTPGQGLQFLFEYFSETQRNKGNFPGRFSGRQFSNSRSEMNVSTLELGDSALYLCASSLITGTSGEQYFGPGTRLTVT.

This clone appeared a few times. This rearrangement joins TRBV10-3 to TRBJ2-5, with 7 nucleotides matching TRBD2. Germline CDR1 ENHRY, CDR2 SYGVKD. V was pared by 0 bases and J by 0 bases, with 1 base of the junction left unmatched. The CDR3 has 15 amino acids. DNA for the CDR3: TGTGCCATCAGTGAGTCGGGGGGGAACCAAGAGACCCAGTACTTC. Translated, it gives CAISESGGNQETQYF.

V gene TRBV5-6 combines with J gene TRBJ2-7, with D hard to call. The length of the CDR3 is 16 residues. Germline V gene sequence: CDR1 SGHDT, CDR2 YYEEEE. With 2 bases removed from V and 3 bases from J, the gap between germline ends came to 18 bases. DNA of the CDR3: TGTGCCAGCAGCTTCCAGGAAACACTCAGGAGCTACGAGCAGTACTTC. Translating gives CASSFQETLRSYEQYF.

Written as DNA, the CDR3 is TGTGCCAGCAGCAGGACCGGGGCAGGGGGCAACGAGCAGTACTTC. Its translation: CASSRTGAGGNEQYF. The chain has TRBV11-2 and TRBJ2-7, with 8 nucleotides matching TRBD1. Germline loops: CDR1 SGHAT, CDR2 FQNNGV. The CDR3 has 15 residues. The trim removed 5 bases at V and 5 bases at J, leaving 11 bases unmatched.